A selection of T cell receptor beta chains follows, all from one sample in a study of cytomegalovirus exposure and HLA in healthy donors. Produced via immunoSEQ multiplex PCR; TCRdb's table is partial and in-frame only. This table holds 70,000 or so clones, about 94% found once. Specimen: PBMCs. The receptors come from a man between 18 and 35 years old in good health and CMV-seropositive. The CDR3 runs from the conserved cysteine through the conserved F or W. A D gene is named only where the DNA matches it firmly. Clone size is not always given. Where it is, it says once, few, many or a class for expanded clones.

d_call	clone_size	v_call	j_call	cdr3_nt	cdr3_aa
.	.	TRBV6-1	TRBJ2-7	TGTGCCAGCACCCCGGGACATCGATACGAGCAGTACTTC	CASTPGHRYEQYF
TRBD1	.	TRBV6-6	TRBJ2-5	TGTGCCAGCAGCTTGATGACAGGGGCTGGAGAGACCCAGTACTTC	CASSLMTGAGETQYF
TRBD1	.	TRBV2	TRBJ1-5	TGTGCCAGCCGGGACAGTAATCAGCCCCAGCATTTT	CASRDSNQPQHF
TRBD2	.	TRBV15	TRBJ2-3	TGTGCCACCAGCAGATCGCGGGAGCTGGATACGCAGTATTTT	CATSRSRELDTQYF
.	.	TRBV7-2	TRBJ2-3	TGTGCCAGCAGCCCCCGAGGCACAGATACGCAGTATTTT	CASSPRGTDTQYF
.	once	TRBV12-5	TRBJ2-6	TGTGCTAGTGGTTTGGCCCTGGGGGCCAACGTCCTGACTTTC	CASGLALGANVLTF
TRBD1	.	TRBV29-1	TRBJ1-2	TGCAGCGTGGCGGGACAGACACTCTATGGCTACACCTTC	CSVAGQTLYGYTF
TRBD1	.	TRBV6-4	TRBJ2-3	TGTGCCAGCAGTGACGGACAGGGCACAGATACGCAGTATTTT	CASSDGQGTDTQYF
.	.	TRBV19	TRBJ2-1	TGTGCCAGTACAGGCCTAGCCGTACCTTATGAGCAGTTCTTC	CASTGLAVPYEQFF
TRBD2	.	TRBV30	TRBJ2-7	TGTGCCTGGAGTAGAGGTAGCGGGGGGACCTACGAGCAGTACTTC	CAWSRGSGGTYEQYF
TRBD1	.	TRBV11-2	TRBJ2-6	TGTGCCAGCAGCTTAGAGTGGGGGACAGTAGACTCTGGGGCCAACGTCCTGACTTTC	CASSLEWGTVDSGANVLTF
.	.	TRBV15	TRBJ1-5	TGTGCCACCAGCAGGCCAGACAGTCGCGATCAGCCCCAGCATTTT	CATSRPDSRDQPQHF
TRBD2	.	TRBV19	TRBJ2-2	TGTGCCAGTAGTATAGCGGGAGGGAACACCGGGGAGCTGTTTTTT	CASSIAGGNTGELFF
.	.	TRBV7-9	TRBJ2-7	TGTGCCAGCAGCTTAGATGACAGTCTCAACTTC	CASSLDDSLNF
.	once	TRBV6-5	TRBJ2-5	TGTGCCAGCAGTTACTACGGGTCGGTACAAGAGACCCAGTACTTC	CASSYYGSVQETQYF
TRBD2	.	TRBV30	TRBJ2-5	TGTGCCTGGACTAGCGGGACCGCATTACAAGAGACCCAGTACTTC	CAWTSGTALQETQYF
.	.	TRBV6-5	TRBJ1-1	TGTGCCAGCAGTTCCCACCCCAGGGGCTACACTGAAGCTTTCTTT	CASSSHPRGYTEAFF
.	.	TRBV11-3	TRBJ1-2	TGTGCCAGCAGCTCGACCCAGGGCTATGGCTACACCTTC	CASSSTQGYGYTF
.	.	TRBV28	TRBJ1-5	TGTGCCAGCAGTTTTCCAACAGGGCGGCCCCAGCATTTT	CASSFPTGRPQHF
TRBD2	.	TRBV7-9	TRBJ2-1	TGTGCCAGTCAGCGGGAGTTGAAGCAGTTCTTC	CASQRELKQFF
.	.	TRBV14	TRBJ2-1	TGTGCCAGCAGCCGCCAGGACAATCCCCATCGGGCGTCCTACAATGAGCAGTTCTTC	CASSRQDNPHRASYNEQFF
TRBD1	.	TRBV19	TRBJ2-7	TGTGCCAGTAGCACAATCCCGGGACAGGGGTCCTACGAGCAGTACTTC	CASSTIPGQGSYEQYF
.	.	TRBV28	TRBJ1-2	TGTGCCAGCAGTGCCTATCGTGGCTACACCTTC	CASSAYRGYTF
TRBD1	.	TRBV28	TRBJ1-1	TGTGCCAGCAGAACCACAGGGGTCGAAACTGAAGCTTTCTTT	CASRTTGVETEAFF
TRBD2	.	TRBV5-4	TRBJ2-7	TGTGCCAGCAGGGGGACGGGACTAGCGGGAGAAGAGCAGTACTTC	CASRGTGLAGEEQYF
.	once	TRBV11-1	TRBJ2-1	TGTGCCAGCAGCTTAGGCGGGAATAAGCAGTTCTTC	CASSLGGNKQFF
TRBD2	.	TRBV15	TRBJ2-1	TGTGCCACCAGCAGAGCTCTAGCGGGAGGGCCCTTGGATGAGCAGTTCTTC	CATSRALAGGPLDEQFF
TRBD1	.	TRBV4-1	TRBJ2-7	TGCGCCAGCAGCCGTAGACAGGGCGAACCCTACGAGCAGTACTTC	CASSRRQGEPYEQYF
.	.	TRBV2	TRBJ2-1	TGTGCCAGCAGGGGTCGGAGAGAGCAGTTCTTC	CASRGRREQFF
.	.	TRBV5-4	TRBJ1-5	TGTGCCAGCAGCTCCCTTCGAGGGAAAAGCAATCAGCCCCAGCATTTT	CASSSLRGKSNQPQHF
TRBD2	once	TRBV10-2	TRBJ2-1	TGCGCCAGCAGTGAGTTACTAGCGGGCTACAATGAGCAGTTCTTC	CASSELLAGYNEQFF
TRBD2	few	TRBV2	TRBJ2-1	TGTGCCAGCAAGGGACTAGCGGGAGAAATCACGAGGAATGAGCAGTTCTTC	CASKGLAGEITRNEQFF
.	.	TRBV30	TRBJ1-5	TGTGCCTGGAGCGCGGACACACATCAGCCCCAGCATTTT	CAWSADTHQPQHF
.	.	TRBV6-5	TRBJ1-1	TGTGCCAGCAGTTATCATCCCGACAGGTTGAACACTGAAGCTTTCTTT	CASSYHPDRLNTEAFF
.	.	TRBV7-9	TRBJ2-3	TGTGCCAGCAGCCCCATGCGGAGCCCGGGGGTGGATACGCAGTATTTT	CASSPMRSPGVDTQYF
TRBD2	.	TRBV2	TRBJ2-7	TGTGCCAGCTCCAGACTAGCGTGGAGCTCCCCGAGCGGACACGGAATCTCGTCCGAGCAGTACTTC	CASSRLAWSSPSGHGISSEQYF
TRBD2	.	TRBV5-1	TRBJ2-1	TGCGCCAGCAGCTCTAGCGGGAGGTTTGGCTACAATGAGCAGTTCTTC	CASSSSGRFGYNEQFF
.	.	TRBV7-2	TRBJ1-1	TGTGCCAGCAGCTTAGCCTGGCCAGTAAAAGCTTTCTTT	CASSLAWPVKAFF
TRBD2	.	TRBV6-6	TRBJ2-7	TGTGCCAGCGGGACTAGCGAGGAAAGGGGCGAGCAGTACTTC	CASGTSEERGEQYF